A selection of T cell receptor beta chains follows, all from one sample in a study of shared clonotypes between healthy human individuals. Assay used: immunoSEQ multiplex PCR; TCRdb lists only in-frame clones, some missing. Of about 2.1 million clones listed, approximately 92% are singletons. The sample taken for sequencing was naive CD8+ T cells from PBMCs. The origin of the receptors is a young man in good health. Some clones in this sample may be carry-over from other donors' samples. The CDR3 runs from the conserved cysteine through the conserved F or W. Each record gives: V gene, D gene, J gene, CDR3 protein, CDR3 DNA. A D gene is named only where the DNA matches it firmly.

V gene: TRBV6-5
D gene: NA
J gene: TRBJ2-7
CDR3 protein: CASSPRVPRVYEQYF
CDR3 DNA: TGTGCCAGCAGCCCACGGGTCCCCCGGGTCTACGAGCAGTACTTC

V gene: TRBV29-1
D gene: NA
J gene: TRBJ1-4
CDR3 protein: CSAVSANEKLFF
CDR3 DNA: TGCAGCGCCGTTTCGGCTAATGAAAAACTGTTTTTT

V gene: TRBV27
D gene: TRBD1
J gene: TRBJ2-2
CDR3 protein: CASSLTGSAGELFF
CDR3 DNA: TGTGCCAGCAGCCTGACAGGGTCGGCCGGGGAGCTGTTTTTT

V gene: TRBV6-5
D gene: NA
J gene: TRBJ1-2
CDR3 protein: CASSYAAGIVGYTF
CDR3 DNA: TGTGCCAGCAGTTATGCGGCGGGTATTGTGGGCTACACCTTC

V gene: TRBV27
D gene: NA
J gene: TRBJ2-2
CDR3 protein: CASSSYGELFF
CDR3 DNA: TGTGCCAGCAGTTCTTACGGGGAGCTGTTTTTT

V gene: TRBV4-1
D gene: NA
J gene: TRBJ1-4
CDR3 protein: CASSQGSSELFF
CDR3 DNA: TGCGCCAGCAGCCAAGGGTCCTCTGAACTGTTTTTT

V gene: TRBV5-4
D gene: NA
J gene: TRBJ1-2
CDR3 protein: CASSLSNRAVYYGYTF
CDR3 DNA: TGTGCCAGCAGCTTGAGTAATCGAGCGGTCTACTATGGCTACACCTTC

V gene: TRBV9
D gene: TRBD2
J gene: TRBJ2-5
CDR3 protein: CASSNSGSAVETQYF
CDR3 DNA: TGTGCCAGCAGCAATAGCGGGAGTGCCGTGGAGACCCAGTACTTC

V gene: TRBV6-5
D gene: NA
J gene: TRBJ2-7
CDR3 protein: CASSYGAIGEQYF
CDR3 DNA: TGTGCCAGCAGTTACGGGGCAATCGGCGAGCAGTACTTC

V gene: TRBV9
D gene: NA
J gene: TRBJ2-5
CDR3 protein: CASSQWGGETQYF
CDR3 DNA: TGTGCCAGCAGTCAGTGGGGTGGGGAGACCCAGTACTTC

V gene: TRBV7-9
D gene: NA
J gene: TRBJ2-1
CDR3 protein: CASSLGPGYNEQFF
CDR3 DNA: TGTGCCAGCAGCTTGGGACCGGGCTACAATGAGCAGTTCTTC

V gene: TRBV11-1
D gene: NA
J gene: TRBJ2-7
CDR3 protein: CASSLSSGIYEQYF
CDR3 DNA: TGTGCCAGCAGCTTAAGTTCCGGGATATACGAGCAGTACTTC